The clone carrying this T cell receptor beta chain was detected only a few times. This specimen belongs to a study of shared clonotypes between healthy human individuals. With 5 bases removed from V and 5 bases from J, the gap between germline ends came to 12 bases. Germline V gene lookup returns CDR1 LNHDA and CDR2 SQIVND (reference sequence). CDR3 length equals 14 residues. Naive CD4+ cells were CD45RA-selected; the remaining cells were memory. Here immunoSEQ multiplex PCR was the method, and the copy in TCRdb shows in-frame clones only, minus some. The sample includes some 2,500,000 clones, roughly 90% of them seen just once.

The sequence was obtained from a man aged 18 to 30 in good health. Some clones in this sample may be carry-over from other donors' samples. The chain couples TRBV19 to TRBJ1-4; D might be TRBD1 (6 bases). The specimen sequenced was naive CD4+ T cells from PBMCs. Subset: CD45RA+ positively selected. The chain's CDR3 is CASSGGALNEKLFF. As DNA, the CDR3 is TGTGCCAGTAGTGGGGGGGCCCTAAATGAAAAACTGTTTTTT.